Listed here are 8 T cell receptor beta chains from one sample, sequenced in a study of T cell repertoires in cytomegalovirus infection. These receptors' targets are unknown. MiXCR, applied by TCRdb to the reads, yields one record per CDR3 protein. This table holds roughly 860,000 distinct CDR3 sequences, 30% to 35% found once. The material sequenced was cultured CD8+ T cells from PBMCs, taken from culture after CMV antigen stimulation. The receptors shown here come from a human donor in good health (CMV status not recorded). Some clones in this sample may be carry-over from other donors' samples.

The sample holds a few counts of this clonotype. The chain recombines TRBV7-2 with TRBJ2-5, with unresolved D. CDR3 length: 12 residues. The V gene's germline CDR1 is SGHTA and CDR2 FQGNSA. V gave up 5 bases and J gave up 7 bases, with 11 bases separating them. The CDR3 region has the DNA TGTGCCAGCAGCCCCGACGGTCGGACCCAGTACTTC. Its protein product is CASSPDGRTQYF.

This clonotype was counted between two and nine times. This sequence joins TRBV27 and TRBJ1-5; D is uncertain. The CDR3 contains 13 residues. V lost 3 bases, J lost 1 base, and 4 bases lay in between. Germline loops: CDR1 MNHEY, CDR2 SMNVEV (reference sequence). DNA for the CDR3: TGTGCCAGCAGTTTGATGAGCAATCAGCCCCAGCATTTT. Protein: CASSLMSNQPQHF.

The V call is TRBV7-6, the J call TRBJ2-1; TRBD2 agrees at 13 bases. J was trimmed by 6 bases and V by 2 bases; bases with no gene match: 1. The CDR3 contains 15 residues. Per germline, CDR1 SGHVS and CDR2 FNYEAQ. The CDR3 DNA reads TGTGCCAGCAGCTTATGGACTAGCGGGGGCAATGAGCAGTTCTTC. Its protein product is CASSLWTSGGNEQFF.

In this sample, this clonotype turned up many times. V usage is TRBV6-5 and J usage is TRBJ1-5, with 7 positions matching TRBD1. V shed 6 bases and J 3 bases; nucleotides not matched to a gene: 8. The CDR3 totals 15 residues. CDR1 MNHEY and CDR2 SVGAGI come from the germline V gene. DNA for the CDR3: TGTGCCAGCAGCTTGACAGGGCTTACCAATCAGCCCCAGCATTTT. Amino acids: CASSLTGLTNQPQHF.

This clonotype was counted a few times. The gene calls are TRBV5-1 and TRBJ2-1; a possible D gene is TRBD2 (7 bases). The length of the CDR3 is 16 residues. Germline CDR1 is SGHRS and CDR2 is YFSETQ. Trimming took off 0 bases at V and 9 bases at J, with 19 bases between the two ends. The CDR3 nucleotides are TGCGCCAGCAGCTTGGGAGATGGGGGGGGCCCCGGTGAGCAGTTCTTC. It translates to CASSLGDGGGPGEQFF. The full variable domain, its missing parts supplied by reference TRBV5-1 and TRBJ2-1, is KAGVTQTPRYLIKTRGQQVTLSCSPISGHRSVSWYQQTPGQGLQFLFEYFSETQRNKGNFPGRFSGRQFSNSRSEMNVSTLELGDSALYLCASSLGDGGGPGEQFFGPGTRLTVL.

The V gene is TRBV7-3, the J gene TRBJ2-1, with 9 bases lining up with TRBD2. V dropped 2 bases and J dropped 7; count of bases not matched to a gene: 9. Germline V gives CDR1 SGHTA, CDR2 FQGTGA. The CDR3 is 16 amino acids. CDR3 sequence: CASSLGGGGARNEQFF. In nucleotides, the CDR3 is TGTGCCAGCAGCTTAGGTGGCGGGGGGGCTCGGAATGAGCAGTTCTTC.

This clonotype showed up many times. The chain joins TRBV25-1 to TRBJ2-7, with no clear D. From germline, CDR1 is MGHDK and CDR2 SYGVNS. V lost 4 bases to trimming and J lost 1 base, with 2 bases between them. This CDR3 contains 11 residues. CDR3 region: CASSVSYEQYF. The CDR3 nucleotides are TGTGCCAGCAGTGTGTCCTACGAGCAGTACTTC.

The genes are TRBV7-2 and TRBJ2-5, with 10 bases identical to TRBD1. The V gene's germline CDR1 is SGHTA and CDR2 FQGNSA. V shed 4 bases and J 1 base; nucleotides not matched to a gene: 12. CDR3 length: 18 amino acids. The CDR3 loop reads CASSSPETGGPAQETQYF. CDR3 DNA sequence: TGTGCCAGCAGCTCCCCGGAGACAGGGGGCCCAGCCCAAGAGACCCAGTACTTC.